The 30 T cell receptor beta chains given below trace back to one sample, sequenced in a study of T cells in Graves' hyperthyroidism and ophthalmopathy. TCR beta CDR3 regions were amplified from RNA transcripts. Initially, a first-round RT-PCR of the TCR CDR3 employed the HTBI primer set. TCRdb ran MiXCR on the multiplex PCR reads and lists one entry per CDR3 protein. In the table there are a few hundred thousand distinct CDR3 sequences, 16% of which are singletons. Sequencing was performed on blood. These TCRs come from a woman between 40 and 55 years old with Graves' ophthalmopathy.

The sample holds many counts of this clonotype. The chain recombines TRBV28 with TRBJ1-1, with a weak D call TRBD1 (5 bases). The CDR3 runs to 14 residues. The V gene's germline CDR1 is MDHEN and CDR2 SYDVKM. V lost 7 bases and J 4 bases, leaving 16 bases between the germline ends. Written as DNA, the CDR3 is TGTGCCAGCATCTACCGGGGGTCGGGCACTGAAGCTTTCTTT. It is translated as CASIYRGSGTEAFF.

This clonotype was found a few times. The chain couples TRBV6-1 to TRBJ1-1; D ambiguous. V shed 2 bases and J shed 10 bases, with 8 bases lying between them. The CDR3 is 11 amino acids. Germline assignment: CDR1 MNHNS and CDR2 SASEGT. This chain's CDR3 is CASSESNGAFF. The CDR3 bases are TGTGCCAGCAGTGAAAGCAACGGAGCTTTCTTT.

This clonotype has at least ten counts. The CDR3 nucleotides read TGCAGTGCTAGTACTAGCGGGAGGGCCACAGATACGCAGTATTTT. Amino acids: CSASTSGRATDTQYF. The genes are TRBV20-1 and TRBJ2-3; 13 bases align to TRBD2. V dropped 3 bases and J dropped 2; count of bases not matched to a gene: 2. CDR3 size: 15 residues. The germline V gene encodes CDR1 DFQATT and CDR2 SNEGSKA (reference sequence).

The chain is built from TRBV29-1 and TRBJ2-5; D unresolved. The V end lost 6 bases, the J end lost 5 bases, and 10 bases lay between the germline ends. CDR3 size: 11 residues. CDR1 and CDR2 (germline): SQVTM, ANQGSEA. CDR3 nucleotide sequence: TGCAGCGTCGCGCCCGGGGAGACCCAGTACTTC. This translates into CSVAPGETQYF.

There are many counts of this clonotype. This chain joins TRBV20-1 and TRBJ1-5; D remains ambiguous. V was pared by 2 bases and J by 0 bases, with 5 bases between. The CDR3 has 13 amino acids. The germline V gene encodes CDR1 DFQATT and CDR2 SNEGSKA (reference sequence). In DNA form, the CDR3 reads TGCAGTGCTAGACCATATAGCAATCAGCCCCAGCATTTT. It yields the protein CSARPYSNQPQHF.

This rearrangement joins TRBV20-1 to TRBJ2-3; 8 positions match TRBD1. CDR1 is DFQATT and CDR2 is SNEGSKA in the germline V gene (reference sequence). CDR3 length: 16 residues. The CDR3: CSAEVRAGGWTDTQYF. CDR3 DNA sequence: TGCAGCGCCGAGGTGCGGGCAGGGGGCTGGACAGATACGCAGTATTTT.

This clonotype was counted many times. The J gene is TRBJ2-1, the V gene TRBV7-9; D not resolved. This CDR3 spans 13 amino acids. Germline-derived CDR1 and CDR2 are SEHNR and FQNEAQ (reference sequence). V dropped 10 bases and J dropped 7 bases, with 17 bases sitting between them. DNA of the CDR3: TGTGCCACCTTTTCGTCAAGGGTTAATGAGCAGTTCTTC. This sequence encodes CATFSSRVNEQFF.

This clonotype was found a few times. The rearrangement uses TRBV29-1 and TRBJ1-2; D unclear. Germline V lookup: CDR1 SQVTM, CDR2 ANQGSEA. The V end lost 6 bases, the J end lost 1 base, and 15 bases lay between the germline ends. The CDR3 has 14 residues. This CDR3 reads CSVRPLHHNYGYTF. The CDR3 DNA reads as TGCAGCGTGAGGCCGTTGCACCATAACTATGGCTACACCTTC.

This clonotype was detected only a few times. V is TRBV18 and J is TRBJ2-5; the D gene could be TRBD1 or TRBD2 (5 bases each). In germline, CDR1 is KGHSH, CDR2 LQKENI. The CDR3 consists of 15 residues. The V gene lost 2 bases and the J gene lost 5 bases, with 15 bases spanning the gap. CDR3 nucleotide sequence: TGTGCCAGCTCACCAGAGGGGCCACTGCGGGAGACCCAGTACTTC. Translating it yields CASSPEGPLRETQYF.

This clonotype has at least ten counts. The chain recombines TRBV20-1 with TRBJ2-5; D call uncertain. The CDR3 loop spans 12 amino acids. The germline gives CDR1 DFQATT, CDR2 SNEGSKA (reference sequence). The V gene lost 5 bases and the J gene lost 5 bases, with 12 bases spanning the gap. In DNA, the CDR3 is TGCAGTGCTCAAACACCTAGTGAGACCCAGTACTTC. Protein product: CSAQTPSETQYF.

A few counts support this clonotype. The chain carries TRBV11-1 and TRBJ2-2; 9 nucleotides align to TRBD1. With V trimmed by 6 bases and J by 6 bases, 8 bases remained unmatched. The CDR3 extends over 15 amino acids. Germline V lookup: CDR1 SGHAT, CDR2 FQDESV (reference sequence). For the CDR3, the DNA is TGTGCCAGCAGAGTCCGGGACAGGGTTTCCGGGGAGCTGTTTTTT. Its translation is CASRVRDRVSGELFF.

This clonotype has more than one count but fewer than ten. V is TRBV30 and J is TRBJ2-3; perhaps D is TRBD1 or TRBD2 (5 bases each). V was pared by 4 bases and J by 0 bases, with 8 bases between. Per germline, CDR1 GTSNPN and CDR2 SVGIG (reference sequence). CDR3 length: 13 residues. For the CDR3, the DNA is TGTGCCTGGAACCGGGACAGCACAGATACGCAGTATTTT. Translation: CAWNRDSTDTQYF.

There are many counts of this clonotype. The chain uses TRBV16 and TRBJ1-1; D possibly corresponds to TRBD1 (6 bases). Trimming removed 2 bases from V and 2 bases from J, with 12 bases in between. CDR1 and CDR2 (germline): KGHSY, FQNENV. This CDR3 region has 15 residues. DNA of the CDR3: TGTGCCAGCAGCCAAACCGGACAGCCTAACACTGAAGCTTTCTTT. Protein product: CASSQTGQPNTEAFF.

In its sample, this clonotype was seen many times. This chain uses TRBV11-2 with TRBJ2-5; D perhaps matches TRBD2 (7 bases). V lost 5 bases and J 1 base, leaving 17 bases between the germline ends. Germline lookup yields CDR1 SGHAT and CDR2 FQNNGV. The CDR3 consists of 16 residues. DNA of the CDR3: TGTGCCAGCAGCCTTACTCCCGGGGGGCCCCAAGAGACCCAGTACTTC. Amino acids: CASSLTPGGPQETQYF.

This clonotype was detected ten times or more. This chain connects TRBV2 to TRBJ2-1; TRBD2 agrees at 13 bases. The V gene end was trimmed by 1 base and the J gene end by 9 bases; junction bases not matched to a gene: 6. CDR1 is SNHLY and CDR2 is FYNNEI in the germline V gene. CDR3 length: 16 residues. The CDR3: CASSEERLAGGGEQFF. CDR3 in DNA: TGTGCCAGCAGTGAAGAAAGACTAGCGGGGGGAGGTGAGCAGTTCTTC.

This chain joins TRBV5-1 and TRBJ1-2; D is possibly TRBD1 (5 bases). The CDR3 runs 14 residues. V was cut by 0 bases and J by 8 bases, with 14 bases left in between. Germline lookup yields CDR1 SGHRS and CDR2 YFSETQ. The CDR3 reads CASSLDVRAIGYTF. The CDR3 nucleotides are TGCGCCAGCAGCTTGGATGTCAGGGCGATCGGCTACACCTTC.

There are a few counts of this clonotype. This chain connects TRBV4-1 to TRBJ2-1; D is undetermined. The CDR3 totals 14 residues. Deletions cut 0 bases from V and 9 bases from J, with 12 bases between. Germline CDR1 reads MGHRA; CDR2 reads YSYEKL. CDR3 in amino acids: CASSQDHGLGEQFF. The CDR3 DNA is TGCGCCAGCAGCCAAGATCATGGGTTGGGTGAGCAGTTCTTC.

This clonotype was recorded a few times. This chain joins TRBV7-9 and TRBJ1-4; D ambiguous. With 5 bases removed from V and 5 bases from J, the gap between germline ends came to 21 bases. This CDR3 comprises 17 residues. CDR1 and CDR2 from the germline V gene are SEHNR and FQNEAQ (reference sequence). CDR3 bases: TGTGCCAGCAGCCCGAAGAGGGTCGAGAGCGACAATGAAAAACTGTTTTTT. Translating gives CASSPKRVESDNEKLFF.

V usage is TRBV20-1 and J usage is TRBJ2-1, with unresolved D. The germline CDR1 and CDR2 sequences are DFQATT and SNEGSKA (reference sequence). This CDR3 has 13 residues. V lost 4 bases and J 10 bases, leaving 17 bases between the germline ends. The CDR3 reads CSATNNYPPEQFF. The CDR3 DNA sequence: TGCAGTGCTACTAACAATTACCCCCCGGAGCAGTTCTTC.

This chain links TRBV7-9 with TRBJ1-2; the match to TRBD1 covers 7 bases. V was clipped by 1 base and J by 7 bases; unmatched bases: 3. The germline gives CDR1 SEHNR, CDR2 FQNEAQ (reference sequence). This CDR3 contains 13 residues. CDR3 sequence: CASSLEGARGYTF. The CDR3 DNA follows: TGTGCCAGCAGCTTAGAGGGGGCGCGTGGCTACACCTTC.

J is TRBJ2-3 and V is TRBV10-3; maybe TRBD1 (5 bases). The germline V gene has CDR1 ENHRY and CDR2 SYGVKD. The CDR3 totals 13 residues. Trimming removed 3 bases at V and 2 bases at J, with 6 bases between. The CDR3 here is CAISEGDTDTQYF. In DNA form, the CDR3 reads TGTGCCATCAGTGAAGGGGACACAGATACGCAGTATTTT.

This clonotype has at least ten counts. This chain uses TRBV11-2 with TRBJ2-5, with 10 bases matching TRBD1. Germline V gene sequence: CDR1 SGHAT, CDR2 FQNNGV. Trimming at V came to 2 bases and at J to 5 bases, leaving 11 bases not matched to a gene. The CDR3 is made up of 17 amino acids. CDR3 nucleotide sequence: TGTGCCAGCAGCTTAAGACAGGGGGCTTTTACTCACGAGACCCAGTACTTC. It translates to CASSLRQGAFTHETQYF.

This clonotype has a count of ten or more. The chain recombines TRBV11-2 with TRBJ1-6, with D unclear. V was clipped by 5 bases and J by 0 bases, with 8 bases between them. Per the germline V gene, CDR1 is SGHAT and CDR2 is FQNNGV. The CDR3 consists of 15 residues. CDR3 residues: CASSLRSSYNSPLHF. The CDR3 DNA reads TGTGCCAGCAGCCTCAGGAGCTCCTATAATTCACCCCTCCACTTT.

The V and J genes are TRBV7-9 and TRBJ2-5; the D gene is possibly TRBD2 (5 bases). V lost 3 bases and J 7 bases, leaving 24 bases between the germline ends. In germline, CDR1 is SEHNR, CDR2 FQNEAQ (reference sequence). The CDR3 covers 17 residues. The CDR3 sequence is CASSFVVARDRESTQYF. The CDR3, as DNA: TGTGCCAGCAGCTTTGTGGTAGCCCGTGATAGGGAGTCGACCCAGTACTTC.

This clonotype has only a few counts. The rearrangement joins TRBV30 to TRBJ2-3; 8 bases are shared with TRBD2. V lost 3 bases to trimming and J lost 4 bases; unmatched junction nucleotides: 9. Per germline, CDR1 GTSNPN and CDR2 SVGIG (reference sequence). The CDR3 runs to 15 residues. CDR3 sequence (DNA): TGTGCCTGGAGCGGGGGGGGAGGTGTCGCAGATACGCAGTATTTT. Translating it yields CAWSGGGGVADTQYF.

Ten or more counts support this clonotype. The chain has TRBV3-1 and TRBJ1-1; 8 nucleotides match TRBD1. CDR3 length: 14 residues. The germline gives CDR1 LGHDT, CDR2 YNNKEL (reference sequence). V dropped 1 base and J dropped 7; count of bases not matched to a gene: 5. CDR3 coding DNA: TGTGCCAGCAGCCAAGGTTCAGGGGGCGGTGAAGCTTTCTTT. Translating it yields CASSQGSGGGEAFF.

This clonotype came up many times. This chain connects TRBV15 to TRBJ2-6; D gene uncertain. Trimming removed 6 bases from V and 0 bases from J, with 6 bases in between. CDR1 and CDR2 from the germline V gene are LNHNV and YYDKDF (reference sequence). CDR3 length: 14 amino acids. As DNA, the CDR3 is TGTGCCACCAGTCCTGACTCTGGGGCCAACGTCCTGACTTTC. It codes for CATSPDSGANVLTF.

The table lists this clonotype with a few counts. The V call is TRBV7-9, the J call TRBJ1-3; D is unresolved. The germline V gene has CDR1 SEHNR and CDR2 FQNEAQ (reference sequence). The CDR3 loop spans 17 amino acids. Deletions cut 5 bases from V and 1 base from J, with 18 bases between. In DNA form, the CDR3 reads TGTGCCAGCAGCCTCAGGCGGACCGCCCTGTCTGGAAACACCATATATTTT. This codes for CASSLRRTALSGNTIYF.

This chain's CDR3 is CASTTGQPLYGYTF. The DNA for the CDR3 is TGTGCCAGCACCACAGGACAGCCCCTGTATGGCTACACCTTC. The chain links TRBV6-2 or TRBV6-3 to TRBJ1-2, with a possible D match to TRBD1 (6 bases). CDR3 length: 14 residues. Between the trimmed V and J ends, which lost 7 bases and 5 bases, there was a span of 17 bases. Germline CDR1 and CDR2: MNHEY and SVGEGT.

This clonotype has just a few counts. One end of the junction is discordant with germline, which a read error may explain. This chain joins TRBV11-1 and TRBJ2-7, with 12 bases that match TRBD2. This CDR3 spans 14 amino acids. CDR1 and CDR2 from the germline V gene are SGHAT and FQDESV (reference sequence). This chain's CDR3 is CASSLAGGPEEQYF. Written as DNA, the CDR3 is TGTGCCAGCAGCCTAGCGGGAGGGCCAGAGGAGCAGTACTTC.